This is a list of T cell receptor beta chains from one sample in a study of blood T cell repertoires in COVID-19. Libraries were prepared by immunoSEQ multiplex PCR; TCRdb keeps only in-frame clonotypes and omits some of them. The sample contains some 380,000 clones, about 90% of which appear only once. Sequenced input: PBMCs or T cells enriched from blood (not recorded which). Receptor source: a man aged 25-45 years who had recovered from COVID-19. The CDR3 runs from the conserved cysteine through the conserved F or W.

v_call,j_call,cdr3_aa
TRBV3-1/TRBV3-2,TRBJ1-4,CAAGENGYEKLFF
TRBV9,TRBJ1-2,CASSPETGPPGGYTF
TRBV7-2,TRBJ2-7,CASSLDPSLVYEQYF
TRBV23-1,TRBJ2-1,CASSCSNEQFF
TRBV12-5,TRBJ1-5,CASGLDISNQPQHF
TRBV7-9,TRBJ1-2,CASSLVGGNYGYTF
TRBV12-3/TRBV12-4,TRBJ2-5,CASSFSGTQYF
TRBV7-2,TRBJ1-2,CASSLGRVNYGYTF
TRBV5-1,TRBJ1-4,CASSSGQVMDEKLFF
TRBV24-1,TRBJ2-1,CATSDLSGTPVGNEQFF
TRBV2,TRBJ1-1,CASSELEGTATEAFF
TRBV3-1/TRBV3-2,TRBJ2-4,CASSQSLDRDIQYF
TRBV2,TRBJ2-1,CASREDWTYNEQFF
TRBV11-1,TRBJ1-2,CASSSDRANGYTF
TRBV20-1,TRBJ1-5,CSASPRTGEQPQHF
TRBV11-3,TRBJ1-2,CASRDRGTTIYGYTF
TRBV5-1,TRBJ2-3,CASSSGQPGSDTQYF
TRBV4-1,TRBJ1-4,CASSQDVAGGTTEKLFF
TRBV6-4,TRBJ1-1,CASRPEDRTGTEAFF
TRBV11-2,TRBJ2-5,CASSLNPTSRYETQYF
TRBV4-1,TRBJ2-7,CASSHYGTNYEQYF
TRBV4-1,TRBJ1-1,CASSQVPGQGVEAFF
TRBV29-1,TRBJ1-2,CSVQTPNYGYTF
TRBV5-3,TRBJ2-7,CARSLVRGNSYEQYF
TRBV7-2,TRBJ2-3,CASSLFGGAGDTQYF
TRBV10-3,TRBJ1-2,CAISETGPGYTF
TRBV27,TRBJ1-1,CASIETGGARVNTEAFF
TRBV4-2,TRBJ2-7,CASSQRDRGYEQYF
TRBV19,TRBJ2-1,CASSMRAEQFF
TRBV2,TRBJ1-6,CASSGSGSYNSPLHF
TRBV9,TRBJ1-2,CASSVGNGGQGGHGYTF
TRBV13,TRBJ1-1,CASSRSRQGGREAFF
TRBV4-3,TRBJ1-1,CASSQADTGGSMAFF
TRBV9,TRBJ1-1,CASPSVSTEAFF
TRBV5-1,TRBJ2-5,CASSPPTSGQETQYF
TRBV29-1,TRBJ1-2,CSVEDRRGNGYTF
TRBV5-4,TRBJ2-7,CASSLGGQGSNEQYF
TRBV19,TRBJ2-7,CASSKGTGSHEQYF
TRBV6-2/TRBV6-3,TRBJ1-2,CASSHTPLGGAYGYTF
TRBV14,TRBJ2-6,CASSQAGAGANVLTF
TRBV4-3,TRBJ1-1,CASSQDFGLPNTEAFF
TRBV12-3/TRBV12-4,TRBJ1-1,CASSRGTGEAFF
TRBV9,TRBJ2-1,CASSVAQVNNEQFF
TRBV6-1,TRBJ1-3,CASSEAGTGGGNTIYF
TRBV7-2,TRBJ2-1,CASSLGQANEQFF
TRBV7-2,TRBJ1-6,CASSIQGGLNNSPLHF
TRBV24-1,TRBJ1-5,CATNLGQGYQPQHF
TRBV2,TRBJ2-2,CASSEKGATGELFF
TRBV19,TRBJ1-2,CASRRGGANYGYTF
TRBV6-1,TRBJ2-3,CASSEALRGDTQYF
TRBV5-4,TRBJ2-7,CASSVKGDSSYEQYF
TRBV19,TRBJ1-3,CASSPGTVSGNTIYF